These T cell receptor beta chains were read from a single sample in a study of T cells after yellow fever vaccination. In TCRdb, the 5' RACE reads were re-called with MiXCR into one record per CDR3 protein. The sample shows just under 600,000 distinct CDR3 sequences, 13% of them seen only once. The material was PBMCs, obtained on the day of the yellow fever booster vaccination. The receptors were sampled from a man aged 30 to 45 who received the YFV17D yellow fever vaccine. The conserved cysteine and the conserved F or W are not part of the CDR3 here. Fields, in order: V gene, CDR3 protein.

TRBV5-5 | ASSVEGLALYTQY
TRBV10-3 | VLGTRGGQETQY
TRBV15 | ATSRRAAANEKLF
TRBV20-1 | SAVAGEGTNEQF
TRBV20-1 | SARDLGLSYEQY
TRBV9 | ASSVEAREDEQY
TRBV6-5 | ASSYALARGDNEQF
TRBV7-2 | ASSPVRGNGYT
TRBV6-2/TRBV6-3 | ASSYGQGAPNEQF
TRBV15 | ATSRDLAGDTQY
TRBV7-2 | ASSFIVVAGVNEQF
TRBV10-3 | AIGTSGNSYNEQF
TRBV10-1 | ASSESGLASYEQY
TRBV7-9 | ASSFGKFGNTIY
TRBV20-1 | SAARHTQY
TRBV10-3 | AISEPSGVQETQY
TRBV9 | ASSVQTRAIDTGELF
TRBV9 | ASSVAVGLADYEQY
TRBV20-1 | SAAPDRLAGNTGELF
TRBV6-2/TRBV6-3 | ASSFNLAGVINEQF
TRBV2 | ASRRDYLPEQF
TRBV12-3/TRBV12-4 | ASSPPSGGGQF
TRBV29-1 | SVNLAYEQY